The 14 T cell receptor beta chains below come from one sample, sequenced in a study of T cells expressing NK-cell markers. TCRdb processed the 5' RACE reads again and assigns one entry to each CDR3 protein, with no DNA. The listing records more than 250,000 distinct CDR3 sequences. Sequencing input: blood T cells: a sorted CD56 or NKG2C T cell subset, CD4+ or CD8+ T cells, or bulk PBMC T cells (not recorded which). These TCRs come from a man aged 18 to 30 in good health.

V and J are TRBV5-4 and TRBJ2-3; TCRdb designates TRBD2, a call that cannot be tested without DNA. CDR1 and CDR2 from the germline V gene are SGHNT and YYREEE (reference sequence). This CDR3 has 16 residues. CDR3 protein: CASSPELAGDTDTQYF.

The CDR3 is CASSPDRRGNTIYF. The chain joins TRBV19 to TRBJ1-3. The germline V gene has CDR1 LNHDA and CDR2 SQIVND (reference sequence). CDR3 length: 14 residues. The full variable domain, in which reference TRBV19 and TRBJ1-3 provide the parts outside the CDR3, is DGGITQSPKYLFRKEGQNVTLSCEQNLNHDAMYWYRQDPGQGLRLIYYSQIVNDFQKGDIAEGYSVSREKKESFPLTVTSAQKNPTAFYLCASSPDRRGNTIYFGEGSWLTVV.

The chain has TRBV29-1 and TRBJ2-1; without DNA, the TCRdb call of TRBD2 cannot be checked. Germline lookup yields CDR1 SQVTM and CDR2 ANQGSEA. The length of the CDR3 is 17 residues. This CDR3 reads CSVVLAGAPSSYNEQFF.

V gene TRBV3-1 combines with J gene TRBJ2-7; TCRdb's D gene call, TRBD2, goes unchecked for lack of DNA. Germline V gene sequence: CDR1 LGHDT, CDR2 YNNKEL (reference sequence). The CDR3 is 16 amino acids. The CDR3 sequence: CASSQDPASGTYEQYF.

The chain has TRBV12-3 or TRBV12-4 and TRBJ1-2. CDR3 length equals 15 residues. The CDR3 region is CASSFGQPPIYGYTF.

The rearrangement links TRBV23-1 to TRBJ1-6. TRBV23-1 has ORF status, its function being uncertain. CDR3 length: 15 amino acids. CDR3 sequence reads: CASSQANPDNSPLHF.

The chain recombines TRBV5-6 with TRBJ2-5; TCRdb names TRBD2, which stays unverified in the absence of DNA. The length of the CDR3 is 15 residues. Germline V CDR1 and CDR2: SGHDT, YYEEEE. This chain's CDR3 is CASSLLLGGKETQYF.

The chain uses TRBV9 and TRBJ2-1. Per germline, CDR1 SGDLS and CDR2 YYNGEE. The CDR3 has 15 residues. CDR3 sequence: CASSVEAANYNEQFF.

The chain combines TRBV6-2 or TRBV6-3 with TRBJ2-2; the D call of TRBD2 rests on TCRdb alone, since no DNA is present to check it. CDR1 and CDR2 (germline): MNHEY, SVGEGT. The CDR3 covers 18 residues. CDR3: CASSYGPSGRRNTGELFF.

The chain combines TRBV7-9 with TRBJ2-2; the D call from TCRdb, TRBD1, cannot be confirmed without DNA. The CDR3 is 17 amino acids. Germline values: CDR1 SEHNR, CDR2 FQNEAQ (reference sequence). The CDR3 here is CASSLVPGQVASWELFF.

The V call is TRBV29-1, the J call TRBJ2-1; the D call of TRBD1 rests on TCRdb alone, since no DNA is present to check it. This CDR3 has 12 amino acids. Per the germline V gene, CDR1 is SQVTM and CDR2 is ANQGSEA. CDR3 protein: CSVPRFNNEQFF.

The chain links TRBV12-5 to TRBJ2-4; TCRdb proposes TRBD1, but this gene call is untestable without DNA. The CDR3 contains 16 residues. Germline V lookup: CDR1 LGHNT, CDR2 FRNRAP. The CDR3 is CASGGPRREAKNIQYF. Combining the CDR3 with reference TRBV12-5 and TRBJ2-4 gives the whole variable domain DARVTQTPRHKVTEMGQEVTMRCQPILGHNTVFWYRQTMMQGLELLAYFRNRAPLDDSGMPKDRFSAEMPDATLATLKIQPSEPRDSAVYFCASGGPRREAKNIQYFGAGTRLSVL.

This rearrangement joins TRBV12-3 or TRBV12-4 to TRBJ2-4; TCRdb picks TRBD2, but there is no DNA to check that call. This CDR3 is built from 14 residues. CDR3 region: CASSPQAGENIQYF.

V usage is TRBV5-1 and J usage is TRBJ2-5; with no DNA, the TCRdb D assignment of TRBD2 cannot be verified. Germline CDR1 reads SGHRS; CDR2 reads YFSETQ. CDR3 length equals 15 residues. CDR3 in amino acids: CASSSDIAGAETQYF. The full variable domain, in which reference TRBV5-1 and TRBJ2-5 provide the parts outside the CDR3, is KAGVTQTPRYLIKTRGQQVTLSCSPISGHRSVSWYQQTPGQGLQFLFEYFSETQRNKGNFPGRFSGRQFSNSRSEMNVSTLELGDSALYLCASSSDIAGAETQYFGPGTRLLVL.